A selection of T cell receptor beta chains follows, all from one sample in a study of T-cell memory formation after mild COVID-19. TCRdb itself ran the 5' RACE reads through MiXCR, one entry per CDR3 protein. In the table there are 50,000 or so distinct CDR3 sequences, over 8.5% of which are singletons. Sample: PBMCs or a T cell subset sorted from them (not recorded which). The receptors shown here come from an adult woman who had mild COVID-19 (a few samples of this study predate the infection). Cell type and time point are not known. The CDR3 runs from the conserved cysteine through the conserved F or W. The D gene is left open where the match is weak. Where a row states a size, it is once, few, many or the class of an expanded clone; other rows omit it.

CDR3nt | CDR3aa | j_gene | v_gene | abundance | d_gene
TGCGCCAGCATGCCGGTTGCCGGGGGCCCCTACGAGCAGTACTTC | CASMPVAGGPYEQYF | TRBJ2-7 | TRBV5-1 | few | .
TGTGCCAGCAGTGTTGGGATCACAGATACGCAGTATTTT | CASSVGITDTQYF | TRBJ2-3 | TRBV2 | . | .
TGTGCCAGCAGCGTAACCCAGTATAATTCACCCCTCCACTTT | CASSVTQYNSPLHF | TRBJ1-6 | TRBV9 | . | .
TGCAGTGCGACTCGAGGGAGGTCCTCCTACGAGCAGTACTTC | CSATRGRSSYEQYF | TRBJ2-7 | TRBV20-1 | many | .
TGTGCCAGCAGCAAATCACAGAGACCCGGGGAGCTGTTTTTT | CASSKSQRPGELFF | TRBJ2-2 | TRBV9 | . | .
TGCAGTGCTAGTGAGGTACTAGCGGGATTCAATGAGCAGTTCTTC | CSASEVLAGFNEQFF | TRBJ2-1 | TRBV20-1 | many | TRBD2
TGCAGTGCTAGACTAGGGACCTTCCTCGAAGAGACCCAGTACTTC | CSARLGTFLEETQYF | TRBJ2-5 | TRBV20-1 | few | .
TGTGCCAGCAGCCCCCTGGGGCCCGCTCCCGCCGGGGAGCTGTTTTTT | CASSPLGPAPAGELFF | TRBJ2-2 | TRBV12-3/TRBV12-4 | . | .
TGCGCCAGCAGCTTGGCGACAGGGGGCGGCACAGATACGCAGTATTTT | CASSLATGGGTDTQYF | TRBJ2-3 | TRBV5-1 | . | TRBD1
TGCGCCAGCAGCTTTAGGGCTGAAGAGACCCAGTACTTC | CASSFRAEETQYF | TRBJ2-5 | TRBV5-1 | medium-sized | .
TGTGCCAGCGCCGGGACCCCCTACTACGAGCAGTACTTC | CASAGTPYYEQYF | TRBJ2-7 | TRBV27 | many | .
TGTGCCAGCAGTGAGCTGGGAAGCATTCAGTACTTC | CASSELGSIQYF | TRBJ2-4 | TRBV25-1 | many | .
TGTGCCAGCAGAGGAAAACAGGGGGCTCTTTCGTCCTACAATGAGCAGTTCTTC | CASRGKQGALSSYNEQFF | TRBJ2-1 | TRBV7-9 | . | TRBD1
TGTGCCATCACTTCAACCCTAGCGGGAGAAAAGAATGAGCAGTTCTTC | CAITSTLAGEKNEQFF | TRBJ2-1 | TRBV10-3 | few | TRBD2
TGCAGTGCTAGAGATGACGGGGGGCGCTACGAGCAGTACTTC | CSARDDGGRYEQYF | TRBJ2-7 | TRBV20-1 | . | .
TGCGCCAGCAGCCAGGGACAGCACACAGATACGCAGTATTTT | CASSQGQHTDTQYF | TRBJ2-3 | TRBV5-1 | few | TRBD1
TGCGCCAGCAGCTTGGGAATAGCCTCTAGTCTATTACCCGGGGAGCTGTTTTTT | CASSLGIASSLLPGELFF | TRBJ2-2 | TRBV5-1 | many | .
TGCAGTGCTAGTCCCGGGACAGGGAGTAGCAATCAGCCCCAGCATTTT | CSASPGTGSSNQPQHF | TRBJ1-5 | TRBV20-1 | many | TRBD1
TGTGCCAGCTCACCAGGACAGGGAGGAACTAATGAAAAACTGTTTTTT | CASSPGQGGTNEKLFF | TRBJ1-4 | TRBV18 | few | TRBD1
TGTGCCAGCAGTTACACAGACAGTACCGCTGGCTACACCTTC | CASSYTDSTAGYTF | TRBJ1-2 | TRBV6-6 | . | .
TGTGCCAGCAGCCAAGAAGGCGTTGCGAACACCGGGGAGCTGTTTTTT | CASSQEGVANTGELFF | TRBJ2-2 | TRBV14 | . | .
TGTGCCTGGACCATCACAGGAGCTGGAGGCTACACCTTC | CAWTITGAGGYTF | TRBJ1-2 | TRBV30 | . | .
TGTGCCAGCGGGACTAGCGGCTACGAGCAGTACTTC | CASGTSGYEQYF | TRBJ2-7 | TRBV25-1 | many | TRBD2
TGTGCCAGCAGCTTAGCTGGGATTGAGACCCAGTACTTC | CASSLAGIETQYF | TRBJ2-5 | TRBV7-9 | many | .
TGCGCCAGCCGTCAAGGGGGCAGCACCGGGGAGCTGTTTTTT | CASRQGGSTGELFF | TRBJ2-2 | TRBV5-1 | . | TRBD1
TGTGCCAGCAGCCAAGGTCCCGGGGAGCTGTTTTTT | CASSQGPGELFF | TRBJ2-2 | TRBV14 | . | .
TGTGCCAGCAGTTACTCGAGGGGTTGGGGCACTGAAGCTTTCTTT | CASSYSRGWGTEAFF | TRBJ1-1 | TRBV6-5 | . | .
TGTGCCAGCAGCCAAGTAGGAACTAGCGGCTCCTACGAGCAGTACTTC | CASSQVGTSGSYEQYF | TRBJ2-7 | TRBV4-2 | many | TRBD2
TGTGCCAGCAGCTTAAGGAGTCGGGGGAGAGCTTTCTTT | CASSLRSRGRAFF | TRBJ1-1 | TRBV7-6 | few | .
TGTGCCAGCTCACCCTCGAGGGGACTAGCGGGAGCAGTCGGGGATACGCAGTATTTT | CASSPSRGLAGAVGDTQYF | TRBJ2-3 | TRBV18 | . | TRBD2
TGCAGTGCTAAGGGCTCCACAGATACGCAGTATTTT | CSAKGSTDTQYF | TRBJ2-3 | TRBV20-1 | many | .
TGTGCCACCAGTGAACGGGGACAGAGGTGGGTCACAGATACGCAGTATTTT | CATSERGQRWVTDTQYF | TRBJ2-3 | TRBV24-1 | many | TRBD1
TGTGCCAGCAGTGAAGGATGGACAGGGGACTATGGCTACACCTTC | CASSEGWTGDYGYTF | TRBJ1-2 | TRBV6-1 | . | TRBD1
TGTGCCATCAGTGGAAAATCCAGGGGCCGAGGAGGCTACACCTTC | CAISGKSRGRGGYTF | TRBJ1-2 | TRBV10-3 | many | .
TGCGCCAGCAGCGGAACCGGGACAGGTGTGGAAAACATTCAGTACTTC | CASSGTGTGVENIQYF | TRBJ2-4 | TRBV5-1 | many | TRBD1
TGTGCCAGCAGCCACGATGCCACAGCAGCCTCTGGAAACACCATATATTTT | CASSHDATAASGNTIYF | TRBJ1-3 | TRBV3-1 | few | .
TGTGCCAGCAGGGGACAGGGAAGCACAGATACGCAGTATTTT | CASRGQGSTDTQYF | TRBJ2-3 | TRBV7-3 | . | TRBD1
TGCGCCAGCAGCCGAGTGAACAGTGGCGGTGAGCAGTTCTTC | CASSRVNSGGEQFF | TRBJ2-1 | TRBV4-1 | few | .
TGCGCCAGCAGCCAAGACCCGCTAGCTAACTATGGCTACACCTTC | CASSQDPLANYGYTF | TRBJ1-2 | TRBV4-3 | few | .
TGTGCCAGCAGCCAAGCGGCCAGCAGGGGATCGAATTCACCCCTCCACTTT | CASSQAASRGSNSPLHF | TRBJ1-6 | TRBV3-1 | many | .
TGTGCCAGCAGCTTAGGGCTAGCAGTCACCGGGGAGCTGTTTTTT | CASSLGLAVTGELFF | TRBJ2-2 | TRBV7-9 | . | .
TGCGCCAGCAGCTTGGCCCTAGCGGCAAACAATGAGCAGTTCTTC | CASSLALAANNEQFF | TRBJ2-1 | TRBV5-1 | . | TRBD2
TGCAGTGCTAGAGATACCGGGACTAGCGCTACCTACGAGCAGTACTTC | CSARDTGTSATYEQYF | TRBJ2-7 | TRBV20-1 | few | TRBD2
TGTGCCAGCAGCTTACGGGGAGGCACCGGGGAGCTGTTTTTT | CASSLRGGTGELFF | TRBJ2-2 | TRBV7-6 | . | .
TGTGCCAGCAGTTCCGGGACAGGGGGCGTCTACGAGCAGTACTTC | CASSSGTGGVYEQYF | TRBJ2-7 | TRBV28 | . | TRBD1
TGTGCCACCAGTGAACGGCAGGGCATCGAGGAGACCCAGTACTTC | CATSERQGIEETQYF | TRBJ2-5 | TRBV24-1 | . | .
TGCAGTGCTTCACAGGGGGCGCGGGGCTACACCTTC | CSASQGARGYTF | TRBJ1-2 | TRBV20-1 | few | TRBD1
TGTGCCAGCAGGACCTTCTCATCTAGCGGGAACACCGGGGAGCTGTTTTTT | CASRTFSSSGNTGELFF | TRBJ2-2 | TRBV6-6 | . | TRBD2
TGTGCCAGCAGATTGGAGGGGGCCCAGCATTTT | CASRLEGAQHF | TRBJ1-5 | TRBV28 | . | .
TGTGCCAGCAGCCAACCGGGAGACTCTGGGGCCAACGTCCTGACTTTC | CASSQPGDSGANVLTF | TRBJ2-6 | TRBV3-1 | few | .
TGTGCCAGCAGCGTAGGGGCGGGAGGATACAATGAGCAGTTCTTC | CASSVGAGGYNEQFF | TRBJ2-1 | TRBV9 | many | TRBD2
TGTGCCAGCAGCCAAGATTTGGGACTAGCGGGAGGTGAGCAGTTCTTC | CASSQDLGLAGGEQFF | TRBJ2-1 | TRBV3-1 | few | TRBD2
TGCGCCAGCAGTCTCCGGGACCCGAGGACAACTGAAGCTTTCTTT | CASSLRDPRTTEAFF | TRBJ1-1 | TRBV5-1 | few | .